These T cell receptor beta chains were read from a single sample in a study of beta chain features in type 1 diabetes. TCRdb keeps only in-frame clones here, not all; method: immunoSEQ multiplex PCR. The table has 120,000 to 150,000 clones, 8.5% to 12% seen once. The sample consisted of naive CD4+ T cells from blood. All receptors derive from a man between 18 and 35 years old in good health. CDR3s include the opening cysteine and the closing phenylalanine or tryptophan. D genes are given only for firm matches. Size is omitted from some rows. Given values are once, few, many or a class for expanded clones.

>TRBV4-2|TRBJ2-1|few|TRBD2
CASSQALAGGLRSEQFF
TGTGCCAGCAGCCAAGCCCTAGCGGGGGGGCTTAGGAGTGAGCAGTTCTTC
>TRBV27|TRBJ2-3|few|TRBD2
CASSSGLAGGRTDTQYF
TGTGCCAGCAGTAGCGGACTAGCGGGGGGGAGGACAGATACGCAGTATTTT
>TRBV6-1|TRBJ1-2|few|TRBD1
CASSAQTGGAGGYTF
TGTGCCAGCAGTGCGCAAACAGGGGGCGCGGGCGGCTACACCTTC
>TRBV11-2|TRBJ2-7|many|TRBD2
CASSFLAGDSYEQYF
TGTGCCAGCAGCTTTCTGGCGGGGGACTCCTACGAGCAGTACTTC
>TRBV5-1|TRBJ2-3|NA|TRBD1
CASSPDRGRATDTQYF
TGCGCCAGCAGCCCGGACAGGGGGCGCGCCACAGATACGCAGTATTTT
>TRBV5-4|TRBJ2-5|few|NA
CASGLRGAETQYF
TGTGCCAGCGGCCTCCGGGGGGCAGAGACCCAGTACTTC
>TRBV5-1|TRBJ2-1|NA|TRBD2
CASSLSGGPASGGARDNEQFF
TGCGCCAGCAGCCTCAGCGGGGGCCCGGCTAGCGGGGGGGCTAGGGACAATGAGCAGTTCTTC
>TRBV7-2|TRBJ2-7|NA|TRBD2
CASSQGLAGGSYEQYF
TGCGCCAGCAGCCAAGGACTAGCGGGGGGGTCCTACGAGCAGTACTTC
>TRBV5-1|TRBJ1-4|NA|TRBD1
CASSESRDREKLFF
TGCGCCAGCAGCGAGTCCCGGGACAGGGAAAAACTGTTTTTT
>TRBV4-1|TRBJ2-3|NA|NA
CASSQAGQSTDTQYF
TGCGCCAGCAGCCAGGCCGGACAGAGCACAGATACGCAGTATTTT
>TRBV5-5|TRBJ1-2|NA|NA
CASSSVAPGGYGYTF
TGTGCCAGCAGCTCCGTCGCCCCCGGAGGCTATGGCTACACCTTC
>TRBV5-5|TRBJ1-1|NA|NA
CASSLRPGLDTEAFF
TGTGCCAGCAGCTTGCGGCCAGGATTGGACACTGAAGCTTTCTTT
>TRBV5-4|TRBJ1-6|NA|NA
CASSLGGRVTGRSSPLHF
TGTGCCAGCAGCTTGGGTGGCAGGGTAACTGGCCGGAGTTCACCCCTCCACTTT
>TRBV6-1|TRBJ2-1|NA|TRBD2
CASSRLAGYNEQFF
TGTGCCAGCAGTAGACTAGCGGGCTACAATGAGCAGTTCTTC
>TRBV4-2|TRBJ1-1|NA|NA
CASSPRRGSTEAFF
TGTGCCAGCAGCCCTAGACGGGGTTCCACTGAAGCTTTCTTT
>TRBV9|TRBJ2-3|few|TRBD2
CASSYGTSGGALDTQYF
TGTGCCAGCAGCTACGGGACTAGCGGGGGGGCCTTAGATACGCAGTATTTT
>TRBV6-9|TRBJ2-2|NA|TRBD1
CASSYEGQGDTGELFF
TGTGCCAGCAGTTATGAGGGACAGGGGGACACCGGGGAGCTGTTTTTT
>TRBV7-9|TRBJ1-2|few|TRBD1
CASSLEGTGGSHYGYTF
TGTGCCAGCAGCTTAGAGGGGACAGGGGGCTCACACTATGGCTACACCTTC
>TRBV4-3|TRBJ1-4|many|NA
CASSQDLQAEKLFF
TGCGCCAGCAGCCAAGATCTCCAGGCCGAAAAACTGTTTTTT
>TRBV5-4|TRBJ2-3|NA|NA
CASSPDGGAGIADTQYF
TGTGCCAGCAGCCCGGACGGGGGAGCAGGTATCGCAGATACGCAGTATTTT
>TRBV7-8|TRBJ1-1|few|NA
CASSLPRVLGTEAFF
TGTGCCAGCAGCTTACCCAGGGTGTTAGGCACTGAAGCTTTCTTT
>TRBV4-1|TRBJ1-1|NA|NA
CASSQDTGSSVNTEAFF
TGCGCCAGCAGCCAAGATACAGGGAGTAGTGTGAACACTGAAGCTTTCTTT
>TRBV7-2|TRBJ1-6|few|NA
CASTNSSIGQYDSPLHF
TGTGCCAGCACCAATTCTTCTATAGGACAGTATGATTCACCCCTCCACTTT
>TRBV5-4|TRBJ1-2|NA|NA
CASSARDYYGYTF
TGTGCCAGCAGCGCCAGGGACTACTATGGCTACACCTTC
>TRBV4-3|TRBJ2-3|NA|NA
CASSQDHVRELRDTQYF
TGCGCCAGCAGCCAAGATCATGTGAGGGAACTGCGGGATACGCAGTATTTT
>TRBV6-5|TRBJ2-5|few|NA
CASSYVGPRLGTQYF
TGTGCCAGCAGTTACGTGGGCCCAAGGTTAGGGACCCAGTACTTC
>TRBV5-1|TRBJ2-3|few|TRBD2
CASSPLAGKTDTQYF
TGCGCCAGCAGCCCTCTAGCGGGGAAAACAGATACGCAGTATTTT
>TRBV28|TRBJ2-7|NA|TRBD1
CASSTTGTGLVYEQYF
TGTGCCAGCAGTACCACCGGGACAGGGTTAGTCTACGAGCAGTACTTC
>TRBV4-3|TRBJ2-7|NA|NA
CASSHIGAYEQYF
TGCGCCAGCAGCCACATAGGGGCCTACGAGCAGTACTTC
>TRBV5-4|TRBJ2-7|many|TRBD1
CASRSGTGSYEQYF
TGTGCCAGCAGGTCCGGGACAGGCTCCTACGAGCAGTACTTC
>TRBV6-6|TRBJ2-3|NA|TRBD2
CASMGGGPNTDTQYF
TGTGCCAGCATGGGCGGGGGGCCAAACACAGATACGCAGTATTTT
>TRBV7-9|TRBJ2-5|many|NA
CASSPKETQYF
TGTGCCAGCAGCCCCAAAGAGACCCAGTACTTC
>TRBV9|TRBJ2-5|NA|NA
CASTRLEQETQYF
TGTGCCAGCACCCGACTAGAACAAGAGACCCAGTACTTC
>TRBV5-1|TRBJ1-4|NA|NA
CASSLGMGSEKLFF
TGCGCCAGCAGCTTGGGGATGGGCAGTGAAAAACTGTTTTTT
>TRBV6-5|TRBJ2-7|NA|NA
CASSFPTGSLNEQYF
TGTGCCAGCAGTTTCCCGACAGGTTCTTTGAACGAGCAGTACTTC
>TRBV27|TRBJ2-2|NA|NA
CASSLSSPRTGELFF
TGTGCCAGCAGTTTATCCTCCCCTAGAACCGGGGAGCTGTTTTTT
>TRBV13|TRBJ2-1|NA|NA
CASSLGQGRGNEQFF
TGTGCCAGCAGCTTAGGCCAGGGGAGGGGCAATGAGCAGTTCTTC
>TRBV4-2|TRBJ2-3|few|NA
CASSYGGVSADTQYF
TGTGCCAGCAGCTACGGGGGTGTCAGCGCAGATACGCAGTATTTT
>TRBV30|TRBJ2-5|few|TRBD1
CAWSTTGGETQYF
TGTGCCTGGAGCACTACAGGGGGGGAGACCCAGTACTTC
>TRBV5-6|TRBJ2-6|few|TRBD1
CASSFRQGAGGANVLTF
TGTGCCAGCAGCTTCCGACAGGGGGCGGGAGGGGCCAACGTCCTGACTTTC
>TRBV7-9|TRBJ2-7|NA|TRBD1
CASSSTSPGQGPYEQYF
TGTGCCAGCAGCTCTACCTCACCGGGACAGGGACCCTACGAGCAGTACTTC
>TRBV28|TRBJ1-4|NA|NA
CASSSGLPGEKLFF
TGTGCCAGCAGTTCAGGACTCCCCGGGGAAAAACTGTTTTTT
>TRBV18|TRBJ2-7|few|NA
CASSPPGGTYEQYF
TGTGCCAGCTCACCACCGGGGGGAACCTACGAGCAGTACTTC
>TRBV7-2|TRBJ2-3|few|TRBD2
CASSTGLAGADTQYF
TGTGCCAGCAGCACGGGACTAGCGGGGGCCGATACGCAGTATTTT
>TRBV6-5|TRBJ1-5|NA|TRBD1
CASRSTGVNQPQHF
TGTGCCAGCAGATCGACAGGGGTTAATCAGCCCCAGCATTTT
>TRBV7-2|TRBJ2-2|NA|TRBD1
CASNQGQGNTGELFF
TGTGCCAGCAACCAGGGACAGGGGAACACCGGGGAGCTGTTTTTT
>TRBV5-4|TRBJ2-5|few|TRBD1
CASSELGQGRKTQYF
TGTGCCAGCAGCGAACTCGGACAGGGTCGTAAGACCCAGTACTTC
>TRBV5-1|TRBJ1-3|NA|TRBD1
CASSMYLPGQGRGSGNTIYF
TGCGCCAGCAGCATGTATTTACCGGGACAGGGAAGAGGTTCTGGAAACACCATATATTTT
>TRBV5-1|TRBJ2-5|few|NA
CASSTLPGVQETQYF
TGCGCCAGCAGCACCCTGCCCGGGGTTCAAGAGACCCAGTACTTC
>TRBV7-9|TRBJ1-5|many|NA
CASSPPGINQPQHF
TGTGCCAGCAGCCCCCCAGGGATCAATCAGCCCCAGCATTTT
>TRBV30|TRBJ1-6|NA|NA
CAWSLLGSPLGSPLHF
TGTGCCTGGAGTTTGCTAGGATCCCCCCTAGGTTCACCCCTCCACTTT
>TRBV18|TRBJ1-1|few|NA
CASSGEGGEAFF
TGTGCCAGCTCGGGAGAGGGAGGTGAAGCTTTCTTT
>TRBV5-4|TRBJ2-1|few|TRBD1
CASSQKTGGNEQFF
TGTGCCAGCAGCCAAAAGACAGGGGGCAATGAGCAGTTCTTC